What follows are 20 T cell receptor beta chains derived from one specimen sequenced in a study of memory CD4+ T cells and cytomegalovirus serostatus. Profiling relied on immunoSEQ multiplex PCR, and the TCRdb table lists in-frame clones only, not all of them. The table includes about 56,000 clones, more than 75% detected once. The sort gate was single viable CD3+CD4+CD8-CD45RO+ cells for memory CD4+ T cells. Sample: memory CD4+ T cells from blood. These receptors were collected from an adult in good health and CMV-seronegative.

This sequence joins TRBV15 and TRBJ1-1; D remains unclear. Germline CDR1 is LNHNV and CDR2 is YYDKDF (reference sequence). The CDR3 sequence is 14 residues long. Trimming took off 1 base at V and 0 bases at J, with 6 bases between the two ends. The CDR3, as DNA: TGTGCCACCAGCAGAGGCTCCATGAACACTGAAGCTTTCTTT. It encodes CATSRGSMNTEAFF. Drawing the rest from reference TRBV15 and TRBJ1-1, the complete variable domain is DAMVIQNPRYQVTQFGKPVTLSCSQTLNHNVMYWYQQKSSQAPKLLFHYYDKDFNNEADTPDNFQSRRPNTSFCFLDIRSPGLGDTAMYLCATSRGSMNTEAFFGQGTRLTVV.

This clone was counted once. Other DNA sequences in the sample encode the same CDR3. The CDR3 protein is CAWSVGTSGTYNEQFF. CDR3 DNA: TGTGCCTGGAGTGTAGGGACTAGCGGCACCTACAATGAGCAGTTCTTC. The J gene is TRBJ2-1, the V gene TRBV30; 11 bases match TRBD2. There are 16 residues in the CDR3. V shed 0 bases, J shed 2 bases, and the junction held 3 bases outside the gene matches. CDR1 is GTSNPN, CDR2 SVGIG, per germline (reference sequence).

The chain is built from TRBV5-4 and TRBJ2-6, with D hard to call. CDR1 and CDR2 (germline): SGHNT, YYREEE (reference sequence). This CDR3 has 14 amino acids. Trimming pared 2 bases from V and 0 bases from J, leaving 3 bases between. DNA for the CDR3: TGTGCCAGCAGCTTTTCCTCTGGGGCCAACGTCCTGACTTTC. It yields the protein CASSFSSGANVLTF. Together with reference TRBV5-4 and TRBJ2-6, the CDR3 gives the full variable domain: ETGVTQSPTHLIKTRGQQVTLRCSSQSGHNTVSWYQQALGQGPQFIFQYYREEENGRGNFPPRFSGLQFPNYSSELNVNALELDDSALYLCASSFSSGANVLTFGAGSRLTVL.

In this sample, this clone turned up a few times. V is TRBV5-1 and J is TRBJ1-6; 8 bases match TRBD1. The V gene end was trimmed by 4 bases and the J gene end by 5 bases; junction bases not matched to a gene: 8. This CDR3 is built from 16 residues. CDR1 SGHRS and CDR2 YFSETQ come from the germline V gene. The CDR3 DNA reads as TGCGCCAGCAGCCCGACACTGGGACAGGATAATTCACCCCTCCACTTT. Its protein is CASSPTLGQDNSPLHF.

The chain combines TRBV10-3 with TRBJ2-3; 10 bases fit TRBD2. V trimming: 2 bases; J trimming: 2 bases; junction bases outside the gene matches: 4. The CDR3 is 16 amino acids. Germline V gene lookup returns CDR1 ENHRY and CDR2 SYGVKD. CDR3 nucleotides: TGTGCCATCAGTGAGCAAAGCGGGGGGGCCACAGATACGCAGTATTTT. Protein sequence: CAISEQSGGATDTQYF.

V usage is TRBV2 and J usage is TRBJ2-7, with 8 bases matching TRBD2. This CDR3 region has 16 residues. J lost 2 bases, V lost 5 bases, and 11 bases had no gene match. Germline CDR1 SNHLY, CDR2 FYNNEI. The CDR3 nucleotides read TGTGCCAGCAGTTCATCCGGGACTAGGCGCGCCTACGAGCAGTACTTC. It encodes CASSSSGTRRAYEQYF.

This sequence joins TRBV7-9 and TRBJ1-4; D unresolved. Trimming took off 7 bases at V and 2 bases at J, with 14 bases between the two ends. Germline V gene sequence: CDR1 SEHNR, CDR2 FQNEAQ (reference sequence). There are 15 residues in the CDR3. CDR3 nucleotide sequence: TGTGCCAGCACCTCCGGACCCGCTACTAATGAAAAACTGTTTTTT. Protein product: CASTSGPATNEKLFF.

CDR3: CASSLGNRLPNYGYTF. CDR3 bases: TGTGCCAGCAGCTTGGGGAATCGCCTCCCTAACTATGGCTACACCTTC. The rearrangement links TRBV5-6 to TRBJ1-2; D unclear. V was shortened by 0 bases and J by 0 bases, with 12 bases between the two germline ends. CDR3 length equals 16 residues. Germline CDR1 is SGHDT and CDR2 is YYEEEE.

The chain couples TRBV7-2 to TRBJ2-6; no clear D. This CDR3 has 15 amino acids. Trimming removed 1 base from V and 3 bases from J, with 7 bases in between. The germline gives CDR1 SGHTA, CDR2 FQGNSA. The CDR3 sequence is CASSLGIGGANVLTF. CDR3 nucleotide sequence: TGTGCCAGCAGCTTAGGCATAGGTGGGGCCAACGTCCTGACTTTC.

The V call is TRBV5-1, the J call TRBJ2-7, with D possibly matching TRBD1 (6 bases). Germline V CDR1 and CDR2: SGHRS, YFSETQ. The CDR3 sequence is 12 residues long. V shed 6 bases and J shed 4 bases, with 11 bases lying between them. As DNA, the CDR3 is TGCGCCAGCAACAGGGACGGTTACGAGCAGTACTTC. This encodes CASNRDGYEQYF.

In this sample, this clone turned up once. V and J are TRBV19 and TRBJ2-2; D is unclear. The CDR3 loop spans 14 amino acids. Germline CDR1 is LNHDA and CDR2 is SQIVND (reference sequence). The V end was cut by 3 bases, the J end by 5 bases, with 10 bases between. The CDR3 region has the DNA TGTGCCAGTAGTATTGGGCATCAAACCGGGGAGCTGTTTTTT. This sequence encodes CASSIGHQTGELFF.

The chain has TRBV27 and TRBJ1-3; a possible D gene is TRBD1 (5 bases). The CDR3 sequence is 15 residues long. Germline-derived CDR1 and CDR2 are MNHEY and SMNVEV (reference sequence). Trimming stripped 2 bases from V and 2 bases from J, with 10 bases between. The chain's CDR3 is CASSLGAGPGNTIYF. In DNA, the CDR3 is TGTGCCAGCAGTTTAGGGGCAGGGCCTGGAAACACCATATATTTT.

The V call is TRBV30, the J call TRBJ2-1; 8 nucleotides line up with TRBD2. CDR3 length: 15 residues. Germline V gene sequence: CDR1 GTSNPN, CDR2 SVGIG (reference sequence). V was pared by 3 bases and J by 4 bases, with 8 bases of the junction left unmatched. This CDR3 is CAWRGDGTRYNEQFF. CDR3 nucleotides: TGTGCCTGGAGGGGAGATGGGACTAGATACAATGAGCAGTTCTTC.

This chain links TRBV10-2 with TRBJ2-2; D is possibly TRBD1 (6 bases). Germline V gene lookup returns CDR1 WSHSY and CDR2 SAAADI. V was cut by 8 bases and J by 4 bases, with 14 bases left in between. The CDR3 extends over 14 amino acids. The CDR3 sequence: CASGPTGPTGELFF. CDR3 in DNA: TGCGCCAGCGGTCCGACAGGACCCACCGGGGAGCTGTTTTTT.

The chain employs TRBV7-2 and TRBJ2-5; the match to TRBD2 covers 16 bases. The CDR3 totals 15 residues. Germline V lookup: CDR1 SGHTA, CDR2 FQGNSA. The V segment lost 4 bases and the J segment 5 bases; nucleotides outside the gene matches: 1. CDR3 bases: TGTGCCAGCAGCTCGGGACTAGCGGGGGGGGAGACCCAGTACTTC. Residues: CASSSGLAGGETQYF.

The CDR3 here is CASSNKKVTTGELFF. CDR3 sequence (DNA): TGCGCCAGCAGCAACAAAAAGGTTACCACCGGGGAGCTGTTTTTT. V gene TRBV4-1 combines with J gene TRBJ2-2; D uncertain. The V end lost 5 bases, the J end lost 4 bases, and 14 bases lay between the germline ends. CDR1 is MGHRA, CDR2 YSYEKL, per germline. This CDR3 comprises 15 residues.

CDR3 coding DNA: TGTGCCAGCAGCCCCGGACAGGGGAACTATGGCTACACCTTC. As protein: CASSPGQGNYGYTF. This chain uses TRBV6-6 with TRBJ1-2, with 9 bases identical to TRBD1. The CDR3 covers 14 residues. Trimming cost V 6 bases and J 2 bases; bases outside gene matches: 4. CDR1 is MNHNY and CDR2 is SVGAGI in the germline V gene (reference sequence).

The J gene is TRBJ1-5, the V gene TRBV5-1; 8 bases are a match to TRBD1. Germline trimming cut 5 bases from V and 6 bases from J; bases unmatched to any gene: 10. Germline V gene sequence: CDR1 SGHRS, CDR2 YFSETQ. The CDR3 contains 15 residues. The CDR3 DNA sequence: TGCGCCAGCAGTCTAACCGGGACAGGAGGTCAGCCCCAGCATTTT. It yields the protein CASSLTGTGGQPQHF. The full variable domain, rest sourced from reference TRBV5-1 and TRBJ1-5, is KAGVTQTPRYLIKTRGQQVTLSCSPISGHRSVSWYQQTPGQGLQFLFEYFSETQRNKGNFPGRFSGRQFSNSRSEMNVSTLELGDSALYLCASSLTGTGGQPQHFGDGTRLSIL.

The V gene is TRBV28, the J gene TRBJ2-7, with TRBD2 as a possible D gene (5 bases). Trimming removed 6 bases from V and 0 bases from J, with 12 bases in between. The CDR3 totals 14 residues. Per germline, CDR1 MDHEN and CDR2 SYDVKM. The DNA for the CDR3 is TGTGCCAGCAGCCTAGGAGGAGCCTCCTACGAGCAGTACTTC. It specifies CASSLGGASYEQYF.

This clone was counted only a few times. This rearrangement joins TRBV5-4 to TRBJ2-7, with 10 bases aligning to TRBD2. The CDR3 has 13 amino acids. CDR1 and CDR2 from the germline V gene are SGHNT and YYREEE (reference sequence). V lost 2 bases and J lost 4; bases outside the gene matches: 0. The CDR3 is CASSFSGGYEQYF. The CDR3 DNA reads TGTGCCAGCAGCTTTAGCGGGGGGTACGAGCAGTACTTC.